This TCR beta chain comes out of a study of blood T cell repertoires in COVID-19. The ends lost 3 bases at V and 6 bases at J; junction bases unmatched: 5. From germline, CDR1 is MNHEY and CDR2 SVGAGI. CDR3 length equals 16 residues. Authors' data handling: Nucleated cell number was recorded as an estimate derived from reference gene primer amplification. Produced via immunoSEQ multiplex PCR; TCRdb's table is partial and in-frame only. V and J calls and clone size are as listed in that table; D and trimming were resolved from the DNA. The table lists 100,000 or so clones, around 83% of them singletons.

The rearrangement uses TRBV6-5 and TRBJ2-2; 12 bases line up with TRBD2. The sequence was collected from a woman aged 80 or over with acute or convalescent COVID-19. The sequencing input was peripheral blood. CDR3 sequence: CASSYGLAGRPGELFF. The CDR3 DNA follows: TGTGCCAGCAGTTATGGACTAGCGGGACGGCCCGGGGAGCTGTTTTTT.